The rows below give T cell receptor beta chains drawn from one sample of a study of CD8+ T cells in alopecia areata. Produced via immunoSEQ multiplex PCR; TCRdb's table is partial and in-frame only. The sample comprises 140,000 to 150,000 clones, roughly 50% of which are singletons, and more than 15% rests with the top ten. The source was CD8+ T cells sorted from blood, collected at week 4, from a patient treated with tofacitinib. The origin of the receptors is a human donor with alopecia areata. Each CDR3 is given with its conserved first and last residue. The D gene is left open where the match is weak. Only some rows state a clone size, as once, few, many or a class for expanded clones.

abundance	d_gene	v_gene	j_gene	CDR3aa	CDR3nt
NA	TRBD1	TRBV18	TRBJ2-7	CASSGQYYEQYF	TGTGCCAGCTCGGGACAGTACTACGAGCAGTACTTC
NA	TRBD1	TRBV5-6	TRBJ1-1	CASSYWDRAMNTEAFF	TGTGCCAGCAGCTACTGGGACAGGGCTATGAACACTGAAGCTTTCTTT
NA	TRBD1	TRBV7-6	TRBJ2-2	CASSWLAGDRGNTGELFF	TGTGCCAGCAGCTGGCTGGCGGGCGACAGGGGGAACACCGGGGAGCTGTTTTTT
NA	TRBD1	TRBV19	TRBJ2-7	CASSTPTGYEQYF	TGTGCCAGTAGTACACCGACAGGGTACGAGCAGTACTTC
NA	NA	TRBV5-6	TRBJ1-1	CASSLEPTEAFF	TGTGCCAGCAGCTTGGAGCCCACTGAAGCTTTCTTT
few	NA	TRBV27	TRBJ1-5	CASSSYNQPQHF	TGTGCCAGCAGCTCATACAATCAGCCCCAGCATTTT
NA	NA	TRBV29-1	TRBJ2-7	CSVGESYEQYF	TGCAGCGTTGGTGAGTCCTACGAGCAGTACTTC
NA	NA	TRBV15	TRBJ2-1	CATSGRGGEQFF	TGTGCCACCAGCGGAAGGGGGGGTGAGCAGTTCTTC
NA	NA	TRBV13	TRBJ1-1	CASSLGQGGTEAFF	TGTGCCAGCAGCTTAGGACAGGGAGGCACTGAAGCTTTCTTT
NA	TRBD2	TRBV13	TRBJ2-5	CASSFLAGGRETQYF	TGTGCCAGCAGCTTCCTAGCGGGGGGTCGGGAGACCCAGTACTTC
once	TRBD1	TRBV7-6	TRBJ1-6	CASSPGTDLNSPLHF	TGTGCCAGCAGCCCAGGGACAGATCTCAATTCACCCCTCCACTTT
NA	NA	TRBV30	TRBJ1-6	CAWSVQPLGSPLHF	TGTGCCTGGAGTGTACAGCCGTTGGGATCACCCCTCCACTTT
NA	NA	TRBV25-1	TRBJ1-2	CASSEYGNYYGYTF	TGTGCCAGCAGTGAATATGGGAATTACTATGGCTACACCTTC
NA	TRBD1	TRBV13	TRBJ2-7	CASSPTGNEQYF	TGTGCCAGCAGCCCGACAGGGAACGAGCAGTACTTC
NA	NA	TRBV5-1	TRBJ1-6	CASSLWADPSLNSPLHF	TGCGCCAGCAGCTTATGGGCCGACCCCTCCCTTAATTCACCCCTCCACTTT
few	NA	TRBV7-8	TRBJ2-7	CASSLTSEPYEQYF	TGTGCCAGCAGCTTAACGTCTGAACCCTACGAGCAGTACTTC
few	NA	TRBV7-9	TRBJ1-1	CASSGPWRNTEAFF	TGTGCCAGCAGCGGTCCTTGGAGGAACACTGAAGCTTTCTTT
many	NA	TRBV27	TRBJ2-6	CASTPTVSGANVLTF	TGTGCCAGCACCCCGACAGTCTCTGGGGCCAACGTCCTGACTTTC
few	NA	TRBV29-1	TRBJ2-2	CSVEDLVSSTGELFF	TGCAGCGTTGAAGATTTGGTCAGCTCCACCGGGGAGCTGTTTTTT
medium-sized	NA	TRBV6-6	TRBJ2-3	CASSYSTDVSTDTQYF	TGTGCCAGCAGTTACTCGACGGACGTAAGCACAGATACGCAGTATTTT
NA	NA	TRBV7-8	TRBJ2-3	CASSLDRGDTQYF	TGTGCCAGCAGCTTAGACCGGGGAGATACGCAGTATTTT
NA	TRBD2	TRBV7-9	TRBJ2-1	CASSLAGGEYNEQFF	TGTGCCAGCAGCTTAGCCGGGGGGGAATACAATGAGCAGTTCTTC
NA	NA	TRBV23-1	TRBJ1-4	CARRDRSVSMKELFF	TGCGCCCGCCGTGACCGATCCGTTTCGATGAAGGAACTGTTTTTT
NA	TRBD2	TRBV4-1	TRBJ2-3	CASSQDRAGARDTQYF	TGCGCCAGCAGCCAAGATCGAGCGGGGGCGAGAGATACGCAGTATTTT
NA	NA	TRBV10-3	TRBJ2-5	CAISGLEETQYF	TGTGCCATCAGTGGTCTGGAAGAGACCCAGTACTTC
NA	NA	TRBV13	TRBJ2-7	CASSPASVVEQYF	TGTGCCAGCAGCCCCGCCTCCGTGGTCGAGCAGTACTTC
few	TRBD1	TRBV29-1	TRBJ2-6	CSVGRTGPSGANVLTF	TGCAGCGTTGGGAGGACAGGGCCCTCTGGGGCCAACGTCCTGACTTTC
few	NA	TRBV10-3	TRBJ2-7	CAISEPGASYEQYF	TGTGCCATCAGTGAGCCAGGGGCCTCCTACGAGCAGTACTTC
NA	TRBD2	TRBV4-3	TRBJ2-3	CASSHSTLAGGYTDTQYF	TGCGCCAGCAGCCATAGCACCTTAGCGGGGGGCTACACAGATACGCAGTATTTT